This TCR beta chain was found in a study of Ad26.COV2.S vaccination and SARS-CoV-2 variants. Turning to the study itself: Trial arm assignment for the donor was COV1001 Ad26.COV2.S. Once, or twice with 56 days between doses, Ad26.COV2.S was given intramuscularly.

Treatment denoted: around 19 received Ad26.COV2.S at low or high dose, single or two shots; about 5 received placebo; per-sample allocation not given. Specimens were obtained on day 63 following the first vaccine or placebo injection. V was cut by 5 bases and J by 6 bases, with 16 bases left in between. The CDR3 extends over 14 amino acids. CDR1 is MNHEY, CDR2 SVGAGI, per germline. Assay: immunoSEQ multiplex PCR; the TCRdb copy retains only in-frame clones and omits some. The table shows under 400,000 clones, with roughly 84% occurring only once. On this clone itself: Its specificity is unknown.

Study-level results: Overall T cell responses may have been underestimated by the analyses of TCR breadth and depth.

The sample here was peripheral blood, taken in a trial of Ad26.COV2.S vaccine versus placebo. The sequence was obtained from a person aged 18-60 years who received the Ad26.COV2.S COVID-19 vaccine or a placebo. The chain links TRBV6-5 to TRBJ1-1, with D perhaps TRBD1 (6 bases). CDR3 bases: TGTGCCAGCAGTCGGGGAGGGGGGACTTCTGAAGCTTTCTTT. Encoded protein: CASSRGGGTSEAFF.